These 24 T cell receptor beta chains were all obtained from the same sample, sequenced in a study of PD-1 blockade in classical Hodgkin lymphoma. Time point denoted: cycle 4 day 1 (C4D1), after 6 weeks of nivolumab. Patients all relapsed after autologous stem cell transplantation, and there was variation in brentuximab vedotin exposure. TCRdb keeps only in-frame clones here, not all; method: immunoSEQ multiplex PCR. The table shows 50,000 or so clones, with around 74% occurring only once. Sequencing used peripheral blood mononuclear cells (PBMCs), obtained before the fourth cycle of nivolumab. These receptors all come from a human donor with classical Hodgkin lymphoma.

The rearrangement links TRBV5-4 to TRBJ2-3, with D possibly TRBD1 on 5 matching bases. The CDR3 covers 14 residues. CDR1 and CDR2 (germline): SGHNT, YYREEE (reference sequence). The V gene lost 0 bases and the J gene lost 2 bases, with 7 bases spanning the gap. The CDR3 is CASSLDRITDTQYF. The CDR3 region has the DNA TGTGCCAGCAGCTTGGACAGGATCACAGATACGCAGTATTTT.

The J gene is TRBJ2-6, the V gene TRBV5-6; D is unclear. Trimming pared 0 bases from V and 0 bases from J, leaving 7 bases between. CDR1 and CDR2 from the germline V gene are SGHDT and YYEEEE. The CDR3 sequence is 16 residues long. CDR3 bases: TGTGCCAGCAGCTTGGTGGAAGCCTCTGGGGCCAACGTCCTGACTTTC. This codes for CASSLVEASGANVLTF. The variable domain in full, completed from reference TRBV5-6 and TRBJ2-6, reads DAGVTQSPTHLIKTRGQQVTLRCSPKSGHDTVSWYQQALGQGPQFIFQYYEEEERQRGNFPDRFSGHQFPNYSSELNVNALLLGDSALYLCASSLVEASGANVLTFGAGSRLTVL.

The V and J genes are TRBV6-6 and TRBJ1-3, with TRBD1 identical over 7 bases. With 2 bases clipped from V and 2 bases from J, the junction kept 0 bases outside the gene matches. The CDR3 runs to 14 residues. Germline V CDR1 and CDR2: MNHNY, SVGAGI (reference sequence). This CDR3 is CASSYQGAGNTIYF. In DNA form, the CDR3 reads TGTGCCAGCAGTTACCAGGGGGCTGGAAACACCATATATTTT.

Concerning this clone itself: At one end the junction does not follow the germline gene, possibly because of a read error. DNA of the CDR3: TGTGCCAGCAGCCCCCGGGAGGGTTACAGTGAGCAGTTCTTC. This translates into CASSPREGYSEQFF. The chain employs TRBV7-8 and TRBJ2-1, with 8 bases fitting TRBD2. The CDR3 length is 14 residues. Germline V gene sequence: CDR1 SGHVS, CDR2 FQNEAQ.

The V and J genes are TRBV11-2 and TRBJ2-3; D might be TRBD2 (5 bases). Trimming stripped 4 bases from V and 2 bases from J, with 13 bases between. The CDR3 totals 15 residues. CDR1 is SGHAT and CDR2 is FQNNGV in the germline V gene. The CDR3 is CASSWTRVVTDTQYF. DNA of the CDR3: TGTGCCAGCAGCTGGACTCGTGTTGTCACAGATACGCAGTATTTT.

This chain uses TRBV2 with TRBJ1-2; D uncertain. Trimming took off 2 bases at V and 4 bases at J, with 5 bases between the two ends. In germline, CDR1 is SNHLY, CDR2 FYNNEI. CDR3 length: 12 amino acids. CDR3 bases: TGTGCCAGCAGTGAACGGGGCTATGGCTACACCTTC. Protein sequence: CASSERGYGYTF.

The rearrangement uses TRBV4-1 and TRBJ2-3; D is unresolved. Trimming removed 0 bases from V and 1 base from J, with 11 bases in between. Germline-derived CDR1 and CDR2 are MGHRA and YSYEKL. CDR3 size: 16 residues. CDR3 loop: CASSQDGSFGTDTQYF. In DNA form, the CDR3 reads TGCGCCAGCAGCCAAGACGGATCGTTTGGCACAGATACGCAGTATTTT.

The J gene is TRBJ1-1, the V gene TRBV7-6; possible D gene TRBD1, 5 bases. CDR1 is SGHVS, CDR2 FNYEAQ, per germline. V dropped 8 bases and J dropped 11 bases, with 9 bases sitting between them. The CDR3 runs to 9 residues. The DNA of the CDR3 is TGTGCCAGCGGAGGGGAGGCTTTCTTT. Its protein is CASGGEAFF.

The V and J genes are TRBV5-4 and TRBJ1-5; D is uncertain. Germline V gives CDR1 SGHNT, CDR2 YYREEE (reference sequence). The V gene lost 3 bases and the J gene lost 6 bases, with 7 bases spanning the gap. The CDR3 is 12 residues long. The CDR3 protein is CASSSFSQPQHF. The CDR3 DNA follows: TGTGCCAGCAGCTCGTTTAGTCAGCCCCAGCATTTT. Combining the CDR3 with reference TRBV5-4 and TRBJ1-5 gives the whole variable domain ETGVTQSPTHLIKTRGQQVTLRCSSQSGHNTVSWYQQALGQGPQFIFQYYREEENGRGNFPPRFSGLQFPNYSSELNVNALELDDSALYLCASSSFSQPQHFGDGTRLSIL.

The V gene is TRBV9, the J gene TRBJ2-5; possible D gene TRBD2, 6 bases. Germline V CDR1 and CDR2: SGDLS, YYNGEE. The CDR3 covers 16 residues. Trimming left V 1 base short and J 4 bases short, with 17 bases between. The CDR3 is CASSVTGGPSRETQYF. CDR3 nucleotide sequence: TGTGCCAGCAGCGTAACAGGAGGGCCATCAAGAGAGACCCAGTACTTC.

V is TRBV13 and J is TRBJ1-2, with D possibly being TRBD1 (5 bases). Germline V gives CDR1 PRHDT, CDR2 FYEKMQ (reference sequence). Between the trimmed V and J ends, which lost 6 bases and 4 bases, there was a span of 12 bases. The CDR3 is made up of 13 amino acids. The CDR3 region has the DNA TGTGCCAGCAGTTCCCGGGGCACCTATGGCTACACCTTC. It specifies CASSSRGTYGYTF.

V is TRBV4-2 and J is TRBJ2-7; 14 bases map to TRBD2. The germline V gene encodes CDR1 LGHNA and CDR2 YNFKEQ. The CDR3 covers 16 residues. With V trimmed by 0 bases and J by 5 bases, 3 bases remained unmatched. The CDR3 here is CASSQDLGLAGDEQYF. The CDR3 DNA follows: TGTGCCAGCAGCCAAGATCTGGGACTAGCGGGAGACGAGCAGTACTTC.

The V call is TRBV28, the J call TRBJ1-5, with a possible D match to TRBD1 (5 bases). This CDR3 comprises 15 residues. Germline V gene lookup returns CDR1 MDHEN and CDR2 SYDVKM. Trimming took off 6 bases at V and 6 bases at J, with 18 bases between the two ends. The CDR3 region has the DNA TGTGCCAGCAGATTAAATGTGCAGGGCCGTCAGCCCCAGCATTTT. It specifies CASRLNVQGRQPQHF.

This chain links TRBV29-1 with TRBJ2-5; TRBD2 aligns across 8 bases. This CDR3 contains 13 residues. The V gene's germline CDR1 is SQVTM and CDR2 ANQGSEA. With 4 bases clipped from V and 4 bases from J, the junction kept 5 bases outside the gene matches. The chain's CDR3 is CSVVFGGVETQYF. The DNA of the CDR3 is TGCAGCGTTGTTTTCGGGGGGGTAGAGACCCAGTACTTC.

This chain uses TRBV5-1 with TRBJ1-1; 7 nucleotides align to TRBD1. The V gene's germline CDR1 is SGHRS and CDR2 YFSETQ. CDR3 length: 13 residues. V lost 2 bases, J lost 5 bases, and 3 bases stayed unmatched. The CDR3 spells CASSLTGVTEAFF. The DNA of the CDR3 is TGCGCCAGCAGCTTAACAGGGGTTACTGAAGCTTTCTTT.

V is TRBV6-5 and J is TRBJ2-7; 13 bases are a match to TRBD2. CDR1 is MNHEY, CDR2 SVGAGI, per germline. Losses at the gene ends were 5 bases for V and 5 bases for J; bases not matched to a gene: 3. The CDR3 is 14 amino acids. The CDR3: CASSTSGRGNEQYF. The CDR3 nucleotides are TGTGCCAGCAGTACTAGCGGGAGGGGGAACGAGCAGTACTTC.

The chain carries TRBV6-5 and TRBJ2-7, with D possibly TRBD2 on 5 matching bases. The length of the CDR3 is 16 residues. V was shortened by 4 bases and J by 3 bases, with 19 bases between the two germline ends. The V gene's germline CDR1 is MNHEY and CDR2 SVGAGI. CDR3 nucleotide sequence: TGTGCCAGCAGTTTGGGATGGCGGGCCATGATCTACGAGCAGTACTTC. The encoded protein is CASSLGWRAMIYEQYF.

This clone was seen a handful of times. The genes are TRBV29-1 and TRBJ1-5; D is unclear. With 4 bases removed from V and 6 bases from J, the gap between germline ends came to 16 bases. The germline gives CDR1 SQVTM, CDR2 ANQGSEA. CDR3 length: 14 residues. The CDR3 DNA sequence: TGCAGCGTTGGTCTGGTTTTTGGGTTTCAGCCCCAGCATTTT. It encodes CSVGLVFGFQPQHF.

The V and J genes are TRBV5-6 and TRBJ1-2; 8 nucleotides line up with TRBD1. With V trimmed by 2 bases and J by 4 bases, 4 bases remained unmatched. This CDR3 has 14 residues. CDR1 and CDR2 from the germline V gene are SGHDT and YYEEEE. The CDR3 coding sequence is TGTGCCAGCAGCTTTGGACAGGGCGGCTATGGCTACACCTTC. Translating gives CASSFGQGGYGYTF.

The V and J genes are TRBV11-2 and TRBJ1-3; D is perhaps TRBD1 (5 bases). The CDR3 extends over 18 amino acids. Germline CDR1 and CDR2: SGHAT and FQNNGV. V gave up 5 bases and J gave up 0 bases, with 20 bases separating them. In DNA, the CDR3 is TGTGCCAGCAGCCGAACGTTCCCGACAGCCCTCTCTGGAAACACCATATATTTT. It translates to CASSRTFPTALSGNTIYF.

The chain is built from TRBV7-9 and TRBJ2-5; D is perhaps TRBD1 (7 bases). Trimming took 6 bases from V and 5 from J, leaving 19 bases between them. Germline V gives CDR1 SEHNR, CDR2 FQNEAQ (reference sequence). This CDR3 is built from 15 residues. The CDR3 coding sequence is TGTGCCAGCAGGGGGCAGGGGGGTCAAGGGGAGACCCAGTACTTC. It codes for CASRGQGGQGETQYF. Complete variable domain (other parts from reference TRBV7-9 and TRBJ2-5): DTGVSQNPRHKITKRGQNVTFRCDPISEHNRLYWYRQTLGQGPEFLTYFQNEAQLEKSRLLSDRFSAERPKGSFSTLEIQRTEQGDSAMYLCASRGQGGQGETQYFGPGTRLLVL.

This clone was seen just once. This sequence joins TRBV15 and TRBJ2-3; D is perhaps TRBD1 (6 bases). CDR1 and CDR2 from the germline V gene are LNHNV and YYDKDF (reference sequence). The CDR3 totals 17 residues. V lost 2 bases and J 0 bases, leaving 15 bases between the germline ends. The CDR3 nucleotides are TGTGCCACCAGCAGAACTTGGGACAAGGCTAGCACAGATACGCAGTATTTT. Its protein is CATSRTWDKASTDTQYF.

In DNA, the CDR3 is TGTGCCAGCAGTTACGAAGGGGGGTTTGGGTACGAGCAGTACTTC. Protein product: CASSYEGGFGYEQYF. This chain links TRBV27 with TRBJ2-7; TRBD1 or TRBD2 may be the D gene (6 bases each). Germline V CDR1 and CDR2: MNHEY, SMNVEV (reference sequence). This CDR3 is built from 15 residues. Between the trimmed V and J ends, which lost 4 bases and 4 bases, there was a span of 17 bases.

The gene calls are TRBV28 and TRBJ1-1; 8 bases are a match to TRBD1. Per the germline V gene, CDR1 is MDHEN and CDR2 is SYDVKM. Trimming removed 6 bases from V and 1 base from J; junction bases left unmatched: 4. The CDR3 is made up of 14 amino acids. CDR3 amino acids: CASRRTGKNTEAFF. CDR3 coding DNA: TGTGCCAGCAGACGGACAGGGAAGAACACTGAAGCTTTCTTT.